The 7 T cell receptor beta chains in this list originate from one sample, sequenced in a study of blood T cell repertoires in COVID-19. Only in-frame clones appear in the TCRdb table, and some are missing; sequencing was by immunoSEQ multiplex PCR. The sample consists of approximately 190,000 clones, over 80% of them appearing once. Sequenced material: peripheral blood. Receptors were obtained from a woman in her sixties or seventies with COVID-19, enrolled during active disease.

The chain recombines TRBV9 with TRBJ2-2; no firm D call. The V end was cut by 4 bases, the J end by 5 bases, with 6 bases between. This CDR3 has 12 residues. Germline loops: CDR1 SGDLS, CDR2 YYNGEE. CDR3 sequence (DNA): TGTGCCAGCAGCATTTCTACCGGGGAGCTGTTTTTT. It specifies CASSISTGELFF. The full variable domain, completed using reference TRBV9 and TRBJ2-2, is DSGVTQTPKHLITATGQRVTLRCSPRSGDLSVYWYQQSLDQGLQFLIQYYNGEERAKGNILERFSAQQFPDLHSELNLSSLELGDSALYFCASSISTGELFFGEGSRLTVL.

This clone was observed a single time. J is TRBJ1-4 and V is TRBV2; possible D gene TRBD1, 5 bases. The CDR3 runs to 15 residues. Germline V gene data show CDR1 as SNHLY and CDR2 as FYNNEI. The germline V and J ends were trimmed by 3 bases and 7 bases, with 15 bases remaining between them. In DNA form, the CDR3 reads TGTGCCAGCAGTGATACGAGGCAGGGTGGTGAAAAACTGTTTTTT. Its protein product is CASSDTRQGGEKLFF.

The rearrangement uses TRBV28 and TRBJ1-4; D is undetermined. Trimming cost V 3 bases and J 3 bases, with 14 bases left between them. Germline assignment: CDR1 MDHEN and CDR2 SYDVKM. There are 16 residues in the CDR3. CDR3 residues: CASSFRGEMANEKLFF. For the CDR3, the DNA is TGTGCCAGCAGTTTTCGGGGTGAGATGGCTAATGAAAAACTGTTTTTT.

The genes are TRBV5-1 and TRBJ1-5; possible D gene TRBD1, 5 bases. Germline assignment: CDR1 SGHRS and CDR2 YFSETQ. V was trimmed by 4 bases and J by 2 bases, leaving 10 bases between them. The CDR3 runs 14 residues. The CDR3 bases are TGCGCCAGCAGCCGGGACTGGGGCAATCAGCCCCAGCATTTT. Amino acid sequence: CASSRDWGNQPQHF.

The chain has TRBV28 and TRBJ1-2, with D perhaps TRBD1 (5 bases). Germline CDR1 MDHEN, CDR2 SYDVKM. CDR3 length: 15 residues. V was clipped by 6 bases and J by 4 bases, with 18 bases between them. CDR3 amino acids: CASSGGTGIVYGYTF. For the CDR3, the DNA is TGTGCCAGCAGCGGGGGGACGGGGATAGTCTATGGCTACACCTTC.

V and J are TRBV28 and TRBJ2-5, with TRBD2 matching over 11 bases. The CDR3 contains 14 residues. With 3 bases clipped from V and 4 bases from J, the junction kept 1 base outside the gene matches. Germline V gene data show CDR1 as MDHEN and CDR2 as SYDVKM. CDR3 nucleotides: TGTGCCAGCAGTTTTAGCGGGAGGGTAGAGACCCAGTACTTC. It codes for CASSFSGRVETQYF. Full variable domain (missing parts from reference TRBV28 and TRBJ2-5): DVKVTQSSRYLVKRTGEKVFLECVQDMDHENMFWYRQDPGLGLRLIYFSYDVKMKEKGDIPEGYSVSREKKERFSLILESASTNQTSMYLCASSFSGRVETQYFGPGTRLLVL.

CDR3 sequence reads: CASSDDPATTGTQYF. Written as DNA, the CDR3 is TGTGCCAGCAGTGATGATCCGGCTACGACGGGGACCCAGTACTTC. This chain joins TRBV25-1 and TRBJ2-5; D is unclear. The germline V gene encodes CDR1 MGHDK and CDR2 SYGVNS. The CDR3 sequence is 15 residues long. Trimming shortened V by 3 bases and J by 7 bases, and 18 bases separated the two germline ends.